This TCR beta chain was sequenced during a study of cytomegalovirus exposure and HLA in healthy donors. In germline, CDR1 is SGHRS, CDR2 YFSETQ. V lost 0 bases, J lost 2 bases, and 3 bases stayed unmatched. This CDR3 has 15 residues. Data came from immunoSEQ multiplex PCR; TCRdb stores just in-frame clones and leaves some out. The sample has 65,000 to 75,000 clones; 80% to 95% are singletons. This receptor was identified in a man aged 18 to 35 in good health and CMV-seropositive. Source material: PBMCs. The V and J genes are TRBV5-1 and TRBJ2-5, with TRBD2 identical over 8 bases. In DNA, the CDR3 is TGCGCCAGCAGCTTGGAGGGGACTAGACAAGAGACCCAGTACTTC. This sequence encodes CASSLEGTRQETQYF.